This T cell receptor beta chain was found in a study of T cells in Graves' hyperthyroidism and ophthalmopathy (dated by TCRdb to about 2019). With regard to the full study: TCR V-J signatures able to tell the groups apart were searched for in a discovery cohort of around 95 patients, of whom 43 had Graves' ophthalmopathy and roughly 58 had stable Graves' hyperthyroidism. An independent validation cohort of about 19 hyperthyroidism patients and some 15 patients who later progressed to ophthalmopathy tested prospective prediction of ophthalmopathy. The 95 to 100 discovery patients were divided at random into training and test sets in a 7:3 ratio. In addition, the study compared T-cell repertoires in thyroid tissue and in blood from roughly six Graves' hyperthyroidism patients. The paper describes TCR Vbeta CDR3 sequencing of some 130 peripheral blood samples, made up of some 40 ophthalmopathy patients, roughly 75 hyperthyroidism patients and some 17 progressor patients. After sampling, hyperthyroidism patients received methimazole starting at 30 mg daily, and ophthalmopathy patients received high-dose intravenous methylprednisolone. Results and caveats for the whole study, not just this receptor: No statistical method was used to set the sample size in advance, and investigators knew the group allocation. Most expanded thyroid clonotypes (frequency above 0.001) were also detected in blood, suggesting blood repertoires may reflect thyroid immune responses. During validation, the model predicted progression to ophthalmopathy a median of approximately 6 months ahead of onset, with almost 71% sensitivity and under 85% specificity. A model built on a 13 V-J signature distinguished ophthalmopathy from stable hyperthyroidism, reaching 85% to 90% sensitivity and 81.08% specificity in cross-validation and 80%/75% in testing.

The study excluded patients with uncontrolled infections, other autoimmune diseases, pregnancy or lactation. Diagnoses relied on clinical symptoms, serum thyroxine and TRAb, thyroid ultrasound and orbital computed tomography. Total RNA was extracted using Trizol reagent, and RNA quality was assessed on an Agilent 2100 Bioanalyzer. Spanning cysteine to phenylalanine, the CDR3 consists of 15 amino acids. Only the CDR3 DNA stays, 45 bases, in frame from base 1. V loses 2 bases at its end and J loses 4 bases; junction bases beyond the gene matches: 8. The germline V gene sets CDR1 to SGHTA and CDR2 to FQGNSA. The TCR beta CDR3 regions were amplified from RNA transcripts. The first round of RT-PCR for the TCR CDR3 was performed with the HTBI primer set and the Qiagen OneStep RT-PCR kit. Libraries were constructed in a second round of multiplex PCR, after which size selection and purification were carried out. Paired-end sequencing of the libraries was performed with 100 bp reads on an Illumina HiSeq2000. The paper's data handling went like this. SOAPnuke was used to process the raw data, throwing out any read that contained adapters or uncalled bases, had a mean Phred below 15, or lacked an exact constant-primer or identifier match. COPE v1.2.5 was used to merge high-quality paired reads, and clonotypes were defined as unique nucleotide sequences. MiTCR v1.1 was used to align clonotypes to the IMGT TRBV, TRBD and TRBJ reference segments. Analysis was restricted to V-J combinations with a frequency above 0.0001, which covered 98% to 99.2% of repertoires. The TCS score was defined as F50 (clonal expansion) divided by E x V (chaos), with BLOSUM62-based TCRdist calculated between CDR3 peptides within each V-J. Welch's t-statistics and random forest reduced just over 500 V-J features to around 14, which were used in a naive Bayes classifier (R e1071). The Morisita-Horn index was used to measure how similar the thyroid and blood repertoires were. TCRdb's own reprocessing of the public reads used fastp at Q25 and MiXCR and kept productive beta chains. Every entry covers one CDR3 protein and lists the most common genes and DNA from its rows. V and J calls and clone size were set by TCRdb, not the authors. This sample lists more than 500,000 distinct CDR3 sequences; around 45% were detected once. The ten largest clones take up about 20% of the sample.

This clonotype was detected only a few times. There is no known antigen for this receptor. Base quality data are lacking; no much larger clone is found one base away. Here the chain combines TRBV7-2 and TRBJ2-7, with 7 bases aligning to TRBD2. What was sequenced was peripheral blood or thyroid tissue (not recorded which). This receptor was obtained from an adult woman with Graves' disease, either hyperthyroidism or ophthalmopathy (not recorded which). The CDR3 region: CASSLTGGSGYEQYF. The DNA sequence is given as TGTGCCAGCAGCTTAACGGGCGGGAGTGGTTACGAGCAGTACTTC. Here the CDR3 is joined to the reference TRBV7-2 and TRBJ2-7 genes, and the full variable domain is: GAGVSQSPSNKVTEKGKDVELRCDPISGHTALYWYRQSLGQGLEFLIYFQGNSAPDKSGLPSDRFSAERTGGSVSTLTIQRTQQEDSAVYLCASSLTGGSGYEQYFGPGTRLTVT.